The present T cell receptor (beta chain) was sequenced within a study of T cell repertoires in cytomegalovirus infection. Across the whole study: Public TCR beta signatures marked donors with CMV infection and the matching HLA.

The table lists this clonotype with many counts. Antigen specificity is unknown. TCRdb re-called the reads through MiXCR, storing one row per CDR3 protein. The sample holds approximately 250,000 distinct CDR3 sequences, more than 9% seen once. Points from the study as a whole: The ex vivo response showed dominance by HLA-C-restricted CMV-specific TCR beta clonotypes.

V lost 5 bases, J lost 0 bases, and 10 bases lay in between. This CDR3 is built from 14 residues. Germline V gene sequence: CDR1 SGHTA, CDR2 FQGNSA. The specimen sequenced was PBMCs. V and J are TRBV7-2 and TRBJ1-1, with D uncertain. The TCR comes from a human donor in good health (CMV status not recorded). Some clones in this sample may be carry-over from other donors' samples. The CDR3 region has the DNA TGTGCCAGCAGCCTAGACACCTTGAACACTGAAGCTTTCTTT. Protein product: CASSLDTLNTEAFF.